These 22 T cell receptor beta chains originate from one sample sequenced in a study of blood T cell repertoires in COVID-19. The repertoire was sequenced with immunoSEQ multiplex PCR; TCRdb's copy has only in-frame clones and lacks some. Of about 57,000 clones detected, around 87% appear once; the ten largest clones hold around 23%. The sample taken for sequencing was peripheral blood. The source of these receptors is a woman at least 80 years old with COVID-19, enrolled during active disease.

The chain recombines TRBV5-4 with TRBJ2-6; 7 bases line up with TRBD1. CDR1 SGHNT and CDR2 YYREEE come from the germline V gene (reference sequence). J gave up 0 bases and V 2 bases, and 8 bases lay outside the gene matches. The CDR3 loop spans 18 amino acids. CDR3 DNA: TGTGCCAGCAGCTTTAGGGGGCTCCCTCTCTCTGGGGCCAACGTCCTGACTTTC. Protein sequence: CASSFRGLPLSGANVLTF.

The chain has TRBV6-5 and TRBJ2-7; perhaps TRBD2 as D (5 bases). With 0 bases removed from V and 6 bases from J, the gap between germline ends came to 15 bases. The CDR3 covers 15 residues. Germline values: CDR1 MNHEY, CDR2 SVGAGI. CDR3 bases: TGTGCCAGCAGTTACTCGAGGCTAGCTACGTCCGAGCAGTACTTC. It encodes CASSYSRLATSEQYF.

The chain combines TRBV27 with TRBJ1-5; no reliable D call. CDR1 is MNHEY, CDR2 SMNVEV, per germline (reference sequence). CDR3 length equals 13 residues. Trimming pared 2 bases from V and 8 bases from J, leaving 10 bases between. CDR3 region: CASSLTGSEPQHF. CDR3 bases: TGTGCCAGCAGTTTAACCGGGTCGGAGCCCCAGCATTTT.

The chain carries TRBV6-6 and TRBJ1-1, with D perhaps TRBD1 (5 bases). The CDR3 length is 13 residues. Between the trimmed V and J ends, which lost 6 bases and 2 bases, there was a span of 10 bases. CDR1 is MNHNY, CDR2 SVGAGI, per germline (reference sequence). For the CDR3, the DNA is TGTGCCAGCAGGGCTGGACAAAACACTGAAGCTTTCTTT. It codes for CASRAGQNTEAFF.

This chain uses TRBV9 with TRBJ2-7, with 7 nucleotides matching TRBD2. This CDR3 contains 15 residues. The trim removed 4 bases at V and 0 bases at J, leaving 7 bases unmatched. Germline V gives CDR1 SGDLS, CDR2 YYNGEE. The CDR3 DNA reads TGTGCCAGCAGCAGAGACGGGAGGAGCTCCTACGAGCAGTACTTC. Translated, it gives CASSRDGRSSYEQYF.

This sequence joins TRBV11-2 and TRBJ2-7; D gene unclear. Germline CDR1 is SGHAT and CDR2 is FQNNGV. The V end was cut by 4 bases, the J end by 0 bases, with 7 bases between. There are 13 residues in the CDR3. CDR3 residues: CASSSIVSYEQYF. The DNA of the CDR3 is TGTGCCAGCAGCTCCATAGTCTCCTACGAGCAGTACTTC.

This chain links TRBV10-3 with TRBJ2-3, with D perhaps TRBD2 (5 bases). The CDR3 totals 14 residues. Germline values: CDR1 ENHRY, CDR2 SYGVKD. Trimming cost V 6 bases and J 5 bases, with 15 bases left between them. The DNA for the CDR3 is TGTGCCATCAGGGGGTCCGGGAATGGAGATACGCAGTATTTT. Protein sequence: CAIRGSGNGDTQYF.

This clone was seen a few times. This rearrangement joins TRBV7-8 to TRBJ1-2, with D possibly TRBD1 on 6 matching bases. Trimming removed 2 bases at V and 2 bases at J, with 21 bases between. The CDR3 consists of 18 residues. Germline assignment: CDR1 SGHVS and CDR2 FQNEAQ. The CDR3 region is CASSLTRSGGALNYGYTF. CDR3 bases: TGTGCCAGCAGCTTAACCCGGTCCGGGGGGGCGTTGAACTATGGCTACACCTTC.

This chain links TRBV4-1 with TRBJ2-1, with 8 bases identical to TRBD1. The V and J ends lost 4 bases and 4 bases, in that order; junction bases with no gene match: 9. The length of the CDR3 is 16 residues. Germline V gene lookup returns CDR1 MGHRA and CDR2 YSYEKL. The CDR3 region has the DNA TGCGCCAGCAGCCGCCCCGACAGGGGCTTATACAATGAGCAGTTCTTC. This encodes CASSRPDRGLYNEQFF.

The chain carries TRBV19 and TRBJ2-1; 9 positions match TRBD1. The V gene end was trimmed by 7 bases and the J gene end by 6 bases; junction bases not matched to a gene: 4. Germline V CDR1 and CDR2: LNHDA, SQIVND (reference sequence). The CDR3 totals 13 residues. The DNA of the CDR3 is TGTGCCAGTATGGGACAGGGTGGCAATGAGCAGTTCTTC. Its translation: CASMGQGGNEQFF.

This chain joins TRBV5-1 and TRBJ2-7; D remains ambiguous. This CDR3 has 13 amino acids. Trimming took 0 bases from V and 2 from J, leaving 6 bases between them. Germline CDR1 reads SGHRS; CDR2 reads YFSETQ. CDR3 DNA sequence: TGCGCCAGCAGCTTGGCTCAGACCTACGAGCAGTACTTC. This translates into CASSLAQTYEQYF.

The CDR3 nucleotides read TGTGCCACCAGTGATTCCGGGAGCTATGGCTACACCTTC. This encodes CATSDSGSYGYTF. The rearrangement links TRBV24-1 to TRBJ1-2; D is uncertain. Trimming took off 2 bases at V and 4 bases at J, with 7 bases between the two ends. Germline V lookup: CDR1 KGHDR, CDR2 SFDVKD. There are 13 residues in the CDR3.

Sample share makes this clone medium-sized. The genes are TRBV4-1 and TRBJ1-5; TRBD1 is a possible D gene (5 bases). V lost 1 base, J lost 3 bases, and 7 bases lay in between. The V gene's germline CDR1 is MGHRA and CDR2 YSYEKL. The CDR3 totals 14 residues. In DNA form, the CDR3 reads TGCGCCAGCAGCCAAGCGGGGGTCAATCAGCCCCAGCATTTT. Protein product: CASSQAGVNQPQHF.

The V and J genes are TRBV15 and TRBJ1-1; the D gene is possibly TRBD1 (6 bases). Germline CDR1 reads LNHNV; CDR2 reads YYDKDF (reference sequence). The CDR3 spans 14 residues. Trimming left V 0 bases short and J 9 bases short, with 14 bases between. CDR3 nucleotide sequence: TGTGCCACCAGCAGAGATTTGACAGGCGCCCAAGCTTTCTTT. The encoded protein is CATSRDLTGAQAFF.

The chain carries TRBV5-1 and TRBJ2-5; D is undetermined. Trimming took 0 bases from V and 4 from J, leaving 10 bases between them. The CDR3 runs 14 residues. Germline V CDR1 and CDR2: SGHRS, YFSETQ. This chain's CDR3 is CASSLDLLRETQYF. CDR3 DNA sequence: TGCGCCAGCAGCTTGGATCTCCTTCGAGAGACCCAGTACTTC.

This clone was counted only a few times. The J gene is TRBJ2-3, the V gene TRBV3-1 (or the pseudogene TRBV3-2); weak D call: TRBD1 (6 bases). This CDR3 is built from 15 residues. Germline CDR1 is LGHDT and CDR2 is YNNKEL (reference sequence). Trimming cost V 4 bases and J 1 base, with 12 bases left between them. The CDR3 loop reads CASSLQGLGTDTQYF. CDR3 DNA sequence: TGTGCCAGCAGCCTACAGGGTTTAGGCACAGATACGCAGTATTTT.

The chain has TRBV9 and TRBJ1-1, with a weak D call TRBD1 (5 bases). Germline values: CDR1 SGDLS, CDR2 YYNGEE. The V and J ends lost 7 bases and 4 bases respectively, with 26 bases between them. The CDR3 loop spans 17 amino acids. The CDR3 DNA is TGTGCCAGCCAGGGAGGTGCAGGTTCTTTGGATGGCACTGAAGCTTTCTTT. This codes for CASQGGAGSLDGTEAFF. The full variable domain, completed using reference TRBV9 and TRBJ1-1, is DSGVTQTPKHLITATGQRVTLRCSPRSGDLSVYWYQQSLDQGLQFLIQYYNGEERAKGNILERFSAQQFPDLHSELNLSSLELGDSALYFCASQGGAGSLDGTEAFFGQGTRLTVV.

The rearrangement uses TRBV28 and TRBJ1-2; 7 nucleotides line up with TRBD1. The germline CDR1 and CDR2 sequences are MDHEN and SYDVKM. J was trimmed by 2 bases and V by 3 bases; bases with no gene match: 0. CDR3 length: 13 amino acids. DNA for the CDR3: TGTGCCAGCAGTTTGACAGGGAACTATGGCTACACCTTC. This encodes CASSLTGNYGYTF.

The J gene is TRBJ2-5, the V gene TRBV4-1, with a tentative D call TRBD2 (6 bases). Germline V gives CDR1 MGHRA, CDR2 YSYEKL. This CDR3 is 14 amino acids long. V lost 1 base to trimming and J lost 4 bases, with 10 bases between them. The DNA of the CDR3 is TGCGCCAGCAGCCAAGGTGCGGGATCAGAGACCCAGTACTTC. This encodes CASSQGAGSETQYF.

The V gene is TRBV5-1, the J gene TRBJ1-2; 7 bases are shared with TRBD1. This CDR3 comprises 15 residues. Germline trimming cut 4 bases from V and 0 bases from J; bases unmatched to any gene: 6. Germline CDR1 is SGHRS and CDR2 is YFSETQ. CDR3 protein: CASSRGQNPNYGYTF. DNA for the CDR3: TGCGCCAGCAGCAGGGGACAGAACCCTAACTATGGCTACACCTTC.

The chain carries TRBV27 and TRBJ2-7, with TRBD2 identical over 11 bases. Trimming at V came to 2 bases and at J to 2 bases, leaving 11 bases not matched to a gene. The CDR3 runs to 18 residues. The germline V gene encodes CDR1 MNHEY and CDR2 SMNVEV (reference sequence). The CDR3 nucleotides read TGTGCCAGCAGTTTACGTCCGCCTTTAGCGGGGGGGACCTACGAGCAGTACTTC. Its translation is CASSLRPPLAGGTYEQYF.

This chain joins TRBV6-5 and TRBJ1-1; TRBD1 aligns across 9 bases. Germline-derived CDR1 and CDR2 are MNHEY and SVGAGI. CDR3 length: 15 amino acids. Germline trimming cut 5 bases from V and 6 bases from J; bases unmatched to any gene: 10. This CDR3 reads CASSQTGGWLAEAFF. The CDR3 nucleotides read TGTGCCAGCAGTCAAACAGGGGGCTGGCTGGCTGAAGCTTTCTTT.